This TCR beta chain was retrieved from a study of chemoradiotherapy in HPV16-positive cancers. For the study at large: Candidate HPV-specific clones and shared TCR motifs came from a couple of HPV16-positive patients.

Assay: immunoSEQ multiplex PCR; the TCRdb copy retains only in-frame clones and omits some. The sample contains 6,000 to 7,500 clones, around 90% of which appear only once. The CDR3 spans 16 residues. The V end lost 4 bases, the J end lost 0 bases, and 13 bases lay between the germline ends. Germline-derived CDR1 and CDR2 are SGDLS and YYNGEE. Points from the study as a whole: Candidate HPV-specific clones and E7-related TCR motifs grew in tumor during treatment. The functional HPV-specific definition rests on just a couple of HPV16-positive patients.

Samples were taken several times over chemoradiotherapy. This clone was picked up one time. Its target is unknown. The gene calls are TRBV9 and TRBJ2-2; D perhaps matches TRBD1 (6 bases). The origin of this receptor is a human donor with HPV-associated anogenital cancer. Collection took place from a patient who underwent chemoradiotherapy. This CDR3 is CASSPGAPANTGELFF. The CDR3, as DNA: TGTGCCAGCAGCCCAGGGGCCCCCGCGAACACCGGGGAGCTGTTTTTT.